These 18 T cell receptor beta chains share one sample of origin, sequenced in a study of T cell responses to AZD1222 COVID-19 vaccine. Here immunoSEQ multiplex PCR was the method, and the copy in TCRdb shows in-frame clones only, minus some. Here the sample spans roughly 51,000 clones, about 86% being singletons. The material sequenced was peripheral blood, taken 28 days after the second AZD1222 dose. Receptors were obtained from an adult who received the AZD1222 COVID-19 vaccine.

This chain links TRBV5-4 with TRBJ2-7; 8 positions match TRBD2. Trimming removed 2 bases from V and 7 bases from J; junction bases left unmatched: 5. CDR3 size: 13 residues. Germline CDR1 SGHNT, CDR2 YYREEE (reference sequence). The CDR3 DNA reads TGTGCCAGCAGCTTAGCGGGAGTGTGGGAGCAGTACTTC. This gives the protein CASSLAGVWEQYF. Together with reference TRBV5-4 and TRBJ2-7, the CDR3 gives the full variable domain: ETGVTQSPTHLIKTRGQQVTLRCSSQSGHNTVSWYQQALGQGPQFIFQYYREEENGRGNFPPRFSGLQFPNYSSELNVNALELDDSALYLCASSLAGVWEQYFGPGTRLTVT.

The chain combines TRBV4-2 with TRBJ2-7; possible D gene TRBD2, 6 bases. The germline CDR1 and CDR2 sequences are LGHNA and YNFKEQ. Trimming took off 0 bases at V and 7 bases at J, with 7 bases between the two ends. The length of the CDR3 is 12 residues. The CDR3 nucleotides read TGTGCCAGCAGCCAAGATCGGGGGGAGCAGTACTTC. Encoded protein: CASSQDRGEQYF.

The chain uses TRBV6-2 or TRBV6-3 and TRBJ1-2; D call uncertain. This CDR3 spans 15 amino acids. Germline CDR1 and CDR2: MNHEY and SVGEGT. V gave up 5 bases and J gave up 2 bases, with 15 bases separating them. The CDR3 region has the DNA TGTGCCAGCAGTCTGCCGGTCGGACGAAACTATGGCTACACCTTC. It is translated as CASSLPVGRNYGYTF.

V gene TRBV27 combines with J gene TRBJ2-3, with 10 bases lining up with TRBD2. Losses at the gene ends were 6 bases for V and 6 bases for J; bases not matched to a gene: 6. CDR3 length equals 14 residues. Germline V gives CDR1 MNHEY, CDR2 SMNVEV (reference sequence). The CDR3, as DNA: TGTGCCAGCAGCCTAGCGGGAGAGGGGGATACGCAGTATTTT. This translates into CASSLAGEGDTQYF.

The rearrangement joins TRBV28 to TRBJ1-5, with D possibly being TRBD1 (6 bases). The CDR3 is made up of 14 amino acids. Germline V gene data show CDR1 as MDHEN and CDR2 as SYDVKM. V was trimmed by 6 bases and J by 7 bases, leaving 16 bases between them. This CDR3 reads CASRNRASRQPQHF. The CDR3 nucleotides read TGTGCCAGCAGAAACAGGGCTTCCCGGCAGCCCCAGCATTTT.

This rearrangement joins TRBV6-5 to TRBJ1-5; D is unclear. Trimming pared 6 bases from V and 0 bases from J, leaving 12 bases between. Germline assignment: CDR1 MNHEY and CDR2 SVGAGI. The CDR3 loop spans 15 amino acids. The CDR3 DNA reads as TGTGCCAGCAGCCCGACACCCGATAGCAATCAGCCCCAGCATTTT. Translated: CASSPTPDSNQPQHF.

The chain carries TRBV7-2 and TRBJ2-5; possibly TRBD1 or TRBD2 for D (5 bases each). The V and J ends lost 3 bases and 5 bases respectively, with 16 bases between them. Germline values: CDR1 SGHTA, CDR2 FQGNSA. This CDR3 comprises 15 residues. CDR3 DNA sequence: TGTGCCAGCAGCTTGGAGGTGGGGCGTCGGGAGACCCAGTACTTC. Its translation is CASSLEVGRRETQYF.

The J gene is TRBJ2-2, the V gene TRBV21-1. TRBV21-1 is shown as a pseudogene. CDR3 length: 14 amino acids. CDR3 DNA sequence: TGTGCCAGCGACACAGGGACTTGGGCCGGGGAGCTGTTTTTT. Its translation is CASDTGTWAGELFF.

V and J are TRBV9 and TRBJ2-5; unclear D gene. The germline V gene has CDR1 SGDLS and CDR2 YYNGEE. CDR3 length equals 15 residues. Trimming removed 0 bases from V and 4 bases from J, with 13 bases in between. The CDR3 sequence is CASSVGGRGLETQYF. The CDR3 DNA is TGTGCCAGCAGCGTAGGAGGTAGAGGTCTAGAGACCCAGTACTTC. The whole variable domain, remainder taken from reference TRBV9 and TRBJ2-5, is DSGVTQTPKHLITATGQRVTLRCSPRSGDLSVYWYQQSLDQGLQFLIQYYNGEERAKGNILERFSAQQFPDLHSELNLSSLELGDSALYFCASSVGGRGLETQYFGPGTRLLVL.

The J gene is TRBJ2-3, the V gene TRBV7-9; D is undetermined. Germline V lookup: CDR1 SEHNR, CDR2 FQNEAQ (reference sequence). The length of the CDR3 is 12 residues. Deletions cut 4 bases from V and 2 bases from J, with 4 bases between. CDR3 in amino acids: CASSSITDTQYF. CDR3 nucleotide sequence: TGTGCCAGCAGCTCCATCACAGATACGCAGTATTTT.

The rearrangement links TRBV7-2 to TRBJ2-1; weak D call: TRBD2 (5 bases). The V and J ends lost 9 bases and 6 bases respectively, with 18 bases between them. CDR1 is SGHTA and CDR2 is FQGNSA in the germline V gene. The CDR3 extends over 14 amino acids. The CDR3 region is CASTLNGGVNEQFF. The CDR3 DNA follows: TGTGCCAGTACCTTAAACGGAGGTGTCAATGAGCAGTTCTTC.

The rearrangement uses TRBV4-3 and TRBJ1-1; D is undetermined. Trimming stripped 0 bases from V and 6 bases from J, with 14 bases between. This CDR3 is 15 amino acids long. From germline, CDR1 is LGHNA and CDR2 YSLEER. The DNA of the CDR3 is TGCGCCAGCAGCCAAGATTCACAGCCCAACGCTGAAGCTTTCTTT. This gives the protein CASSQDSQPNAEAFF.

In this sample, this clone turned up a few times. The chain has TRBV28 and TRBJ2-7; possibly TRBD1 or TRBD2 for D (5 bases each). Germline V CDR1 and CDR2: MDHEN, SYDVKM. CDR3 length: 13 amino acids. The V gene lost 5 bases and the J gene lost 0 bases, with 8 bases spanning the gap. The CDR3 spells CASSGDDSYEQYF. The CDR3 nucleotides read TGTGCCAGCAGTGGGGACGACTCCTACGAGCAGTACTTC.

The rearrangement joins TRBV7-7 to TRBJ2-1; 8 bases agree with TRBD2. Germline loops: CDR1 SSHAT, CDR2 FNYEAQ (reference sequence). This CDR3 has 18 amino acids. V was clipped by 5 bases and J by 6 bases; unmatched bases: 18. In DNA form, the CDR3 reads TGTGCCAGCAGCAACTTAGAATACGGACCCGGGAGGGGCAATGAGCAGTTCTTC. Translation gives CASSNLEYGPGRGNEQFF.

CDR3 in DNA: TGTGCCACCCGACAACCCCCAGATACGCAGTATTTT. Amino acid sequence: CATRQPPDTQYF. J is TRBJ2-3 and V is TRBV28; D call uncertain. V lost 10 bases to trimming and J lost 4 bases, with 12 bases between them. The germline V gene has CDR1 MDHEN and CDR2 SYDVKM. The CDR3 consists of 12 residues.

V is TRBV7-9 and J is TRBJ1-1; 9 bases fit TRBD1. J gave up 1 base and V 4 bases, and 4 bases lay outside the gene matches. Germline CDR1 SEHNR, CDR2 FQNEAQ (reference sequence). This CDR3 has 15 amino acids. The CDR3 spells CASSSRTGANTEAFF. In DNA form, the CDR3 reads TGTGCCAGCAGCTCACGGACAGGGGCGAACACTGAAGCTTTCTTT.

J is TRBJ2-7 and V is TRBV7-6; unclear D gene. Deletions cut 1 base from V and 2 bases from J, with 15 bases between. CDR1 is SGHVS, CDR2 FNYEAQ, per germline. This CDR3 is 16 amino acids long. As DNA, the CDR3 is TGTGCCAGCAGCTTAGTTTGGGGTTCGCCGACCTACGAGCAGTACTTC. Translating it yields CASSLVWGSPTYEQYF.

V gene TRBV10-3 combines with J gene TRBJ1-5; TRBD1 is a possible D gene (5 bases). The germline gives CDR1 ENHRY, CDR2 SYGVKD. V was pared by 0 bases and J by 11 bases, with 14 bases between. This CDR3 spans 14 amino acids. CDR3 sequence: CAISESGDGGAQHF. In DNA form, the CDR3 reads TGTGCCATCAGTGAGTCAGGGGACGGAGGGGCCCAGCATTTT.